This T cell receptor (beta chain) was captured by sequencing in a study of regulatory T cells in long-lasting Graves disease. This clonotype has only a few counts. Antigen specificity is unknown. Time point defined: newly diagnosed GD, antithyroid drugs for less than 3 months. The TCR library was made from RNA that had been extracted from PBMCs in TRIzol. The germline V gene encodes CDR1 PRHDT and CDR2 FYEKMQ (reference sequence). The CDR3 has 16 residues. The ends were cut back, 5 bases at V and 4 bases at J, with 18 bases in the middle. Libraries of TCR beta came from iRepertoire HTBI primers plus Arm-PCR of CDR3 regions. In TCRdb, the multiplex PCR reads were re-called with MiXCR into one record per CDR3 protein. The sample has almost 450,000 distinct CDR3 sequences; about 16% are singletons. Study-wide results and limits: Reduced TCR diversity was observed in persistent Graves' patients versus newly diagnosed patients.

This sample was shared with a second study, whose subject was T cells in Graves' hyperthyroidism and ophthalmopathy. That paper notes: In the first-round RT-PCR of the TCR CDR3, the HTBI primer set was used. Model predictions of ophthalmopathy came a median about 6.3 months before onset.

The rearrangement joins TRBV13 to TRBJ1-3; the D gene is possibly TRBD1 (5 bases). The source is a woman aged 25 to 39 with Graves disease. The sequencing used peripheral blood mononuclear cells (PBMCs), collected at new diagnosis, from a patient treated with antithyroid drugs. CDR3 sequence: CASSRYPGPRGNTIYF. The CDR3 DNA is TGTGCCAGCAGCCGATACCCGGGACCCCGAGGAAACACCATATATTTT.